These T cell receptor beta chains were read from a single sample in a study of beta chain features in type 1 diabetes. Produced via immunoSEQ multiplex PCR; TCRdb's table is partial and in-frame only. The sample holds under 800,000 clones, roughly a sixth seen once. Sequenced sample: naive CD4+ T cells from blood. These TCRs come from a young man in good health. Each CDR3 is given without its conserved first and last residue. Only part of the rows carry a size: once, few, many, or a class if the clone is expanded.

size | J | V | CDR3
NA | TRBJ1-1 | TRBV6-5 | ASSYGDRRNTEAF
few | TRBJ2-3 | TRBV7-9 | ASSLVGSPSDTQY
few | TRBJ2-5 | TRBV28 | ASSFFGFEETQY
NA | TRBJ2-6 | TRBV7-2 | ASSPPAMLGANVLT
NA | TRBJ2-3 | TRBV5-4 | ASSFPMGQVDTQY
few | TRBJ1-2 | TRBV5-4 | ASSRTGSGGYT
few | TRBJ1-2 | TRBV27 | ASRTGGSYGYT
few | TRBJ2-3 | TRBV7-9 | ASSLPWADTQY
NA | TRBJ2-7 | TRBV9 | ASSASTQAYEQY
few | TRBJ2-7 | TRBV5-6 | ASSSGYEQY
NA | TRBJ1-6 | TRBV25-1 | ASTRGYNSPLH
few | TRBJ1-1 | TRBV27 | ASSFRKGNTEAF
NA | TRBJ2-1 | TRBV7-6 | ASRGTSGPNEQF
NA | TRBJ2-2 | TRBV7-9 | ASSRGLANTGELF
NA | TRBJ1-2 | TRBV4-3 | ASSQDFRQGPYGYT
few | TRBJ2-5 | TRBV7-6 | ASSAAGAGRETQY
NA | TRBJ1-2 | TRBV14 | ASSPRQGSGYT
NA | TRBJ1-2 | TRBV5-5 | ASSTEYRGVGYT